Listed here is a single TCR beta chain. There are 14 residues in the CDR3. Germline CDR1 MDHEN, CDR2 SYDVKM. The germline V and J ends were trimmed by 5 bases and 2 bases, with 12 bases remaining between them. The data are from a study of cytomegalovirus exposure and HLA in healthy donors. 13 Jbeta primers and 60 Vbeta primers were used for the PCR. Measured with immunoSEQ multiplex PCR; TCRdb has only the in-frame clones, and not every one. The sample has tens of thousands of clones; 85% to 95% are singletons. This TCR derives from a woman aged 18-29 years in good health and CMV-seronegative. V is TRBV28 and J is TRBJ2-5; maybe TRBD1 (6 bases). Sequenced input: PBMCs. CDR3 DNA sequence: TGTGCCAGCAGTGAACTTACAGGGCAAGAGACCCAGTACTTC. Protein product: CASSELTGQETQYF.